This T cell receptor beta chain was found in a study of cytomegalovirus exposure and HLA in healthy donors. The donors comprised healthy bone marrow donors. Amplification used 60 Vbeta primers and 13 Jbeta primers. The repertoire was sequenced with immunoSEQ multiplex PCR; TCRdb's copy has only in-frame clones and lacks some. The repertoire has about 160,000 clones, approximately 80% of them found once; the top ten carry approximately 1.5%. The CDR3 is made up of 15 amino acids. Germline assignment: CDR1 SGHAT and CDR2 FQNNGV. With 2 bases clipped from V and 4 bases from J, the junction kept 3 bases outside the gene matches.

The TCR was taken from a young woman in good health and CMV-seronegative. The V and J genes are TRBV11-2 and TRBJ2-1; 9 nucleotides match TRBD2. The sequenced sample consisted of PBMCs. CDR3 protein: CASSLSAGGYNEQFF. CDR3 in DNA: TGTGCCAGCAGCTTATCGGCGGGGGGGTACAATGAGCAGTTCTTC.